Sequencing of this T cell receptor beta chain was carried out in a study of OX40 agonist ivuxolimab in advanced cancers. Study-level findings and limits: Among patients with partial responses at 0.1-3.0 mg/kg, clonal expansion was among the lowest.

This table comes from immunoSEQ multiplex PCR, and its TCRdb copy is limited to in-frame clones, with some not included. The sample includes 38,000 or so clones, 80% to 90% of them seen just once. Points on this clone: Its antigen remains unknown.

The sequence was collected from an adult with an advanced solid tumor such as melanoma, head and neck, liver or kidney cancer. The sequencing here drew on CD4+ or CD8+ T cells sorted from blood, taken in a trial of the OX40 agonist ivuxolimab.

CDR3 loop: CASSLGSGGLTYNEQFF. The DNA for the CDR3 is TGTGCCAGCAGCTTAGGTAGCGGGGGCCTAACCTACAATGAGCAGTTCTTC. The V gene is TRBV7-9, the J gene TRBJ2-1; 9 bases align to TRBD2. Germline values: CDR1 SEHNR, CDR2 FQNEAQ (reference sequence). The CDR3 is 17 residues long. With 1 base clipped from V and 2 bases from J, the junction kept 6 bases outside the gene matches. Supplemented by reference TRBV7-9 and TRBJ2-1, the full variable domain reads DTGVSQNPRHKITKRGQNVTFRCDPISEHNRLYWYRQTLGQGPEFLTYFQNEAQLEKSRLLSDRFSAERPKGSFSTLEIQRTEQGDSAMYLCASSLGSGGLTYNEQFFGPGTRLTVL.